Detailed here is one TCR beta chain. The target antigen is unknown. The germline V and J ends were trimmed by 4 bases and 6 bases, with 9 bases remaining between them. Germline CDR1 is KGHSH and CDR2 is LQKENI. The CDR3 extends over 12 amino acids. The data derive from a study of T cell responses to AZD1222 COVID-19 vaccine. Whole-study results and caveats: Spike-specific TCRs gained breadth and depth after people received two AZD1222 doses.

The method was immunoSEQ multiplex PCR; TCRdb's version includes in-frame clones alone and lacks a portion of them. Here the sample spans 100,000 to 150,000 clones, around nine tenths being singletons. V is TRBV18 and J is TRBJ1-2; no reliable D call. The sequence came from an adult in good health. The sequenced sample was peripheral blood, obtained on day 0 of AZD1222 vaccination. The CDR3 DNA follows: TGTGCCAGCTCACGGGATCAAAATGGCTACACCTTC. It specifies CASSRDQNGYTF.